This T cell receptor beta chain is drawn from a study of T cells expressing NK-cell markers. Study observations and caveats: Topping the CD3+CD56-NKG2C+ fraction as well were these clonotypes, in a few donors. HCMV specificity of expanded NKG2C+ T cell clones remained unclear.

The CDR3 runs 14 residues. Concerning this clonotype itself: Its antigen is not known.

With UMIs, 5'RACE template switching was used to make TCR beta cDNA. From its re-call of the 5' RACE reads, TCRdb lists each CDR3 protein once, without DNA. This sample contains approximately 380,000 distinct CDR3 sequences. The sequence derives from a man aged 18-70 years in good health. Specimen: blood T cells: a sorted CD56 or NKG2C T cell subset, CD4+ or CD8+ T cells, or bulk PBMC T cells (not recorded which). The chain recombines TRBV23-1 with TRBJ2-5; the TRBD1 assignment by TCRdb is unverifiable without DNA. TRBV23-1 counts as an open reading frame of uncertain function. The CDR3 protein is CASSLIRTQETQYF.